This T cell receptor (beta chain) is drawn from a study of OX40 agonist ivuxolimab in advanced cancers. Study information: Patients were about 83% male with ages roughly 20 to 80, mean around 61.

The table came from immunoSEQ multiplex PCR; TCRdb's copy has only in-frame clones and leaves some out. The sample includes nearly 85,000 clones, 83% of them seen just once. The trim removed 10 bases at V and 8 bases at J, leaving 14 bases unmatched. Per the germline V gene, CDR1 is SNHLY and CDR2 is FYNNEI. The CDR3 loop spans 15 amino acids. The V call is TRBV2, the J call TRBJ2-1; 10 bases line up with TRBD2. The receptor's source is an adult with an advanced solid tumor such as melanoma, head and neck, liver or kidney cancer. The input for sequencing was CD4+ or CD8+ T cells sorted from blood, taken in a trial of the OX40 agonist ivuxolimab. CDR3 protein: CATRATSGGAHEQFF. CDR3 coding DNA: TGTGCCACACGCGCGACAAGCGGGGGGGCCCATGAGCAGTTCTTC.